One T cell receptor beta chain is described in this entry. Profiled with immunoSEQ multiplex PCR; TCRdb holds only in-frame clones, not every one. The repertoire has 100,000 or so clones, about 90% of them found once; the top ten carry approximately 16%. The data derive from a study of T cell responses to AZD1222 COVID-19 vaccine. Trimming took off 6 bases at V and 5 bases at J, with 10 bases between the two ends. The germline CDR1 and CDR2 sequences are LGHNA and YNFKEQ. The CDR3 totals 13 residues. The V gene is TRBV4-2, the J gene TRBJ2-2, with unresolved D. The sequence was collected from an adult in good health. The source material was peripheral blood, sampled on day 0 of AZD1222 vaccination. CDR3 sequence: CASREQVTGELFF. In DNA form, the CDR3 reads TGTGCCAGCAGGGAGCAGGTGACCGGGGAGCTGTTTTTT.